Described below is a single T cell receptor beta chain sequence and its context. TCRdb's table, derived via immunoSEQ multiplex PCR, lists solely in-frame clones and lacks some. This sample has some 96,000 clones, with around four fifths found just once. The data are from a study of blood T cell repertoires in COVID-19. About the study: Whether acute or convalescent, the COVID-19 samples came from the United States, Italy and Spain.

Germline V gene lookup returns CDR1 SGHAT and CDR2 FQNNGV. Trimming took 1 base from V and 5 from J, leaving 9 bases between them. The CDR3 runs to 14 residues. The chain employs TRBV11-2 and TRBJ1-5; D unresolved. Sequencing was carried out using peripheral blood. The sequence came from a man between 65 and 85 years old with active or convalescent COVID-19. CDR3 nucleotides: TGTGCCAGCAGCTTAGGACATATGGATCAGCCCCAGCATTTT. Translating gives CASSLGHMDQPQHF.